The entry below describes one T cell receptor (beta chain). Its antigen is undetermined. The sample belongs to a study of CD8+ T cells in alopecia areata. Across the study: In an open-label trial, patients got 5 to 10 mg tofacitinib twice daily. The study, taken as a whole, reports: Under tofacitinib, fewer expanded CD8+ clones appeared among the top 100 scalp clones.

cDNA prepared by RNA extraction and subsequent reverse transcription served as the template for sequencing. Measured with immunoSEQ multiplex PCR; TCRdb has only the in-frame clones, and not every one. The top ten clones hold roughly 0.5% of a sample with about 200,000 clones, more than 30% of them seen once. Treatment: oral pan-JAK inhibitor, 5-10 mg twice daily. Germline V CDR1 and CDR2: KGHSH, LQKENI. The CDR3 has 14 residues. The V gene end was trimmed by 2 bases and the J gene end by 6 bases; junction bases not matched to a gene: 2. The source was CD4+ T cells sorted from blood, collected at approximately week 30, from a patient treated with tofacitinib. The receptor's source is a human donor with alopecia areata. The rearrangement joins TRBV18 to TRBJ2-1, with 9 bases lining up with TRBD1. CDR3 nucleotides: TGTGCCAGCTCACCATGGGGACAGGGCAATGAGCAGTTCTTC. Translation gives CASSPWGQGNEQFF.